The subject of this entry is one T cell receptor beta chain. Trimming removed 0 bases from V and 0 bases from J, with 3 bases in between. The CDR3 has 14 amino acids. CDR1 and CDR2 from the germline V gene are LGHNA and YNFKEQ. PCR primers comprised 60 Vbeta and 13 Jbeta primers. Assay: immunoSEQ multiplex PCR; the TCRdb copy retains only in-frame clones and omits some. The repertoire holds tens of thousands of clones, with approximately 78% as singletons. The data derive from a study of cytomegalovirus exposure and HLA in healthy donors. Nominal health characterized the donors when sampled, though unrecorded immune exposures were likely.

The clonotype comes from a male donor in good health and CMV-seropositive. Sequenced input: PBMCs. V gene TRBV4-2 combines with J gene TRBJ1-3, with D unresolved. CDR3 sequence: CASSQDSSGNTIYF. DNA of the CDR3: TGTGCCAGCAGCCAAGACAGCTCTGGAAACACCATATATTTT.